Listed below are T cell receptor beta chains from one sample, sequenced in a study of cytomegalovirus exposure and HLA in healthy donors. TCRdb's table, derived via immunoSEQ multiplex PCR, lists solely in-frame clones and lacks some. Of 80,000 to 100,000 clones listed, roughly 85% are singletons. Sequenced material: PBMCs. The receptor set was obtained from a woman in her thirties in good health and CMV-seronegative. Both conserved end residues are part of each CDR3. The order of the fields is clone size, V gene, D gene, J gene, CDR3 DNA, CDR3 protein. The D gene is left open where the match is weak. The size entry is marked missing in some rows and otherwise reads once, few, many or a size class.

>-|TRBV11-3|-|TRBJ1-1
TGTGCCAGCAGCTTCTCGTCTGTGAACACTGAAGCTTTCTTT
CASSFSSVNTEAFF
>-|TRBV9|-|TRBJ1-3
TGTGCCAGCAGCGCTGGGGGGAGCTCTGGAAACACCATATATTTT
CASSAGGSSGNTIYF
>-|TRBV7-2|-|TRBJ2-2
TGTGCCAGCAGCTTAGGAACCAGGGCAACCGGGGAGCTGTTTTTT
CASSLGTRATGELFF
>-|TRBV19|-|TRBJ2-7
TGTGCCAGTAGTATGTTGGAGGGTACCCTCTACGAGCAGTACTTC
CASSMLEGTLYEQYF
>-|TRBV5-1|TRBD1|TRBJ1-3
TGCGCCAGCAGCGTAAGACAGGGAGCTGGAAACACCATATATTTT
CASSVRQGAGNTIYF
>-|TRBV19|-|TRBJ1-1
TGTGCCAGTAGCCCCCCACGAGGGTTTACTGAAGCTTTCTTT
CASSPPRGFTEAFF
>-|TRBV18|TRBD1|TRBJ1-4
TGTGCCAGCTCACCACCGGGACAGAGAGAAAAACTGTTTTTT
CASSPPGQREKLFF
>once|TRBV9|TRBD2|TRBJ2-7
TGTGCCAGCAGCGTAGAAGCGGGGCCCTACGAGCAGTACTTC
CASSVEAGPYEQYF
>-|TRBV21-1|-|TRBJ2-7
TGTGCCAGCAGCAGCCAGGAGGGTCCGAGCTACGAGCAGTACTTC
CASSSQEGPSYEQYF
>-|TRBV18|-|TRBJ1-2
TGTGCCAGCTACGCCGGGGGGCAAGGCTACACCTTC
CASYAGGQGYTF
>-|TRBV27|-|TRBJ1-4
TGTGCCAGCAGTTTATCACGGGGTAGTGAAAAACTGTTTTTT
CASSLSRGSEKLFF
>-|TRBV6-1|-|TRBJ2-5
TGTGCCAGCAGTGAATTGGTGGGGGCCCAGAGTGAGACCCAGTACTTC
CASSELVGAQSETQYF
>-|TRBV6-5|-|TRBJ2-5
TGTGCCAGCAGCCCCACAGGGAACCCTCAAGAGACCCAGTACTTC
CASSPTGNPQETQYF